This is a list of T cell receptor beta chains from one sample in a study of blood T cell repertoires in COVID-19. Some clones are missing from TCRdb's copy, which holds only in-frame ones; the method was immunoSEQ multiplex PCR. Seen here are under 350,000 clones, just over 85% observed once, and the top ten hold about 4%. The specimen was PBMCs or T cells enriched from blood (not recorded which). All receptors come from a young man who had recovered from COVID-19. Each CDR3 is given with its conserved first and last residue. The order of the fields is V gene, D gene, clone size, J gene, CDR3 protein, CDR3 DNA. The D gene is left open where the match is weak. The size of a clone is reported for some rows only, either as once, few or many, or as a class for expanded clones.

v_call: TRBV24-1; d_call: TRBD2; clone_size: NA; j_call: TRBJ2-5; cdr3_aa: CATRAGGQETQYF; cdr3_nt: TGTGCCACCAGGGCGGGGGGCCAAGAGACCCAGTACTTC
v_call: TRBV7-9; d_call: NA; clone_size: NA; j_call: TRBJ1-5; cdr3_aa: CASSGHPSNQPQHF; cdr3_nt: TGTGCCAGCAGCGGACACCCCAGCAATCAGCCCCAGCATTTT
v_call: TRBV29-1; d_call: NA; clone_size: NA; j_call: TRBJ2-7; cdr3_aa: CSVVVSYEQYF; cdr3_nt: TGCAGCGTTGTAGTGTCCTACGAGCAGTACTTC
v_call: TRBV28; d_call: NA; clone_size: NA; j_call: TRBJ1-1; cdr3_aa: CASSSGEVLTEAFF; cdr3_nt: TGTGCCAGCAGTTCCGGGGAAGTGCTTACTGAAGCTTTCTTT
v_call: TRBV29-1; d_call: NA; clone_size: few; j_call: TRBJ1-1; cdr3_aa: CSVVPAENTEAFF; cdr3_nt: TGCAGCGTTGTTCCGGCGGAGAACACTGAAGCTTTCTTT
v_call: TRBV19; d_call: NA; clone_size: NA; j_call: TRBJ2-4; cdr3_aa: CASSRSGVSAKNIQYF; cdr3_nt: TGTGCCAGTAGTAGATCAGGGGTATCAGCCAAAAACATTCAGTACTTC
v_call: TRBV5-4; d_call: NA; clone_size: NA; j_call: TRBJ2-5; cdr3_aa: CASSLALSLEAQYF; cdr3_nt: TGTGCCAGCAGCTTGGCATTGTCATTAGAGGCCCAGTACTTC
v_call: TRBV7-8; d_call: NA; clone_size: NA; j_call: TRBJ1-1; cdr3_aa: CASSRTMNTEAFF; cdr3_nt: TGTGCCAGCAGCCGCACAATGAACACTGAAGCTTTCTTT
v_call: TRBV5-1; d_call: NA; clone_size: NA; j_call: TRBJ1-2; cdr3_aa: CASSGSNYGYTF; cdr3_nt: TGCGCCAGCAGCGGTAGCAACTATGGCTACACCTTC
v_call: TRBV28; d_call: NA; clone_size: NA; j_call: TRBJ1-1; cdr3_aa: CASSFRQDEAFF; cdr3_nt: TGTGCCAGCAGTTTCCGACAGGATGAAGCTTTCTTT
v_call: TRBV11-2; d_call: NA; clone_size: few; j_call: TRBJ1-2; cdr3_aa: CASSTTYGYTF; cdr3_nt: TGTGCCAGCAGCACAACGTATGGCTACACCTTC
v_call: TRBV4-1; d_call: TRBD2; clone_size: NA; j_call: TRBJ2-1; cdr3_aa: CASSQGLLADVYNEQFF; cdr3_nt: TGCGCCAGCAGCCAAGGACTACTAGCGGATGTATACAATGAGCAGTTCTTC
v_call: TRBV4-2; d_call: TRBD2; clone_size: NA; j_call: TRBJ2-1; cdr3_aa: CASSQGGLAGIVLQFF; cdr3_nt: TGTGCCAGCAGCCAAGGGGGACTAGCGGGAATAGTACTGCAGTTCTTC
v_call: TRBV11-3; d_call: NA; clone_size: NA; j_call: TRBJ2-2; cdr3_aa: CASTYNRADTGELFF; cdr3_nt: TGTGCCAGCACCTACAACAGGGCTGACACCGGGGAGCTGTTTTTT
v_call: TRBV2; d_call: TRBD1; clone_size: NA; j_call: TRBJ2-5; cdr3_aa: CASSLGQGGETQYF; cdr3_nt: TGTGCCAGCAGTCTGGGACAGGGCGGAGAGACCCAGTACTTC
v_call: TRBV30; d_call: NA; clone_size: NA; j_call: TRBJ2-7; cdr3_aa: CAWKLNSLGYEQYF; cdr3_nt: TGTGCCTGGAAACTAAATAGCTTGGGCTACGAGCAGTACTTC
v_call: TRBV6-5; d_call: NA; clone_size: NA; j_call: TRBJ2-2; cdr3_aa: CASMPGGRTGELFF; cdr3_nt: TGTGCCAGCATGCCCGGGGGGCGTACCGGGGAGCTGTTTTTT
v_call: TRBV19; d_call: TRBD1; clone_size: NA; j_call: TRBJ1-1; cdr3_aa: CATSTGQGRTREAFF; cdr3_nt: TGTGCCACTTCTACCGGACAGGGACGAACTCGGGAAGCTTTCTTT
v_call: TRBV5-1; d_call: TRBD1; clone_size: NA; j_call: TRBJ2-7; cdr3_aa: CASSLTPGQAPVEYEQYF; cdr3_nt: TGCGCCAGCAGCTTAACGCCGGGACAGGCCCCTGTCGAGTACGAGCAGTACTTC
v_call: TRBV11-2; d_call: TRBD2; clone_size: NA; j_call: TRBJ2-7; cdr3_aa: CASSLETSGGSYEQYF; cdr3_nt: TGTGCCAGCAGCTTGGAGACTAGCGGGGGATCCTACGAGCAGTACTTC
v_call: TRBV10-2; d_call: NA; clone_size: once; j_call: TRBJ2-7; cdr3_aa: CASSEPRVPPYEQYF; cdr3_nt: TGCGCCAGCAGTGAGCCCAGGGTTCCCCCCTACGAGCAGTACTTC
v_call: TRBV28; d_call: NA; clone_size: NA; j_call: TRBJ2-1; cdr3_aa: CASRPAADRSYNEQFF; cdr3_nt: TGTGCCAGCCGCCCAGCCGCCGACAGGTCCTACAATGAGCAGTTCTTC
v_call: TRBV28; d_call: NA; clone_size: NA; j_call: TRBJ1-1; cdr3_aa: CASTLRPAGVDTEAFF; cdr3_nt: TGTGCCAGCACCCTCCGTCCCGCAGGGGTGGACACTGAAGCTTTCTTT
v_call: TRBV11-2; d_call: NA; clone_size: NA; j_call: TRBJ2-7; cdr3_aa: CASSSGESYEQYF; cdr3_nt: TGTGCCAGCAGCTCAGGGGAGAGCTACGAGCAGTACTTC
v_call: TRBV6-5; d_call: TRBD1; clone_size: NA; j_call: TRBJ1-2; cdr3_aa: CASSYTGTGYGYTF; cdr3_nt: TGTGCCAGCAGTTACACTGGGACAGGCTATGGCTACACCTTC
v_call: TRBV10-1; d_call: TRBD1; clone_size: NA; j_call: TRBJ2-3; cdr3_aa: CASSEPYGDSGTDTQYF; cdr3_nt: TGCGCCAGCAGTGAGCCGTACGGGGACAGCGGCACAGATACGCAGTATTTT
v_call: TRBV2; d_call: NA; clone_size: NA; j_call: TRBJ1-1; cdr3_aa: CASSRWAFDAFF; cdr3_nt: TGTGCCAGCAGTAGGTGGGCCTTCGACGCTTTCTTT
v_call: TRBV24-1; d_call: NA; clone_size: NA; j_call: TRBJ1-2; cdr3_aa: CATSVSGYGYTF; cdr3_nt: TGTGCCACCAGTGTCAGCGGCTATGGCTACACCTTC
v_call: TRBV11-3; d_call: NA; clone_size: NA; j_call: TRBJ1-2; cdr3_aa: CASSKNINDVTVYGYTF; cdr3_nt: TGTGCCAGCAGCAAAAATATTAACGATGTGACAGTCTATGGCTACACCTTC
v_call: TRBV29-1; d_call: TRBD2; clone_size: NA; j_call: TRBJ2-3; cdr3_aa: CSVRRTSGYTDTQYF; cdr3_nt: TGCAGCGTCCGAAGGACTAGCGGTTACACAGATACGCAGTATTTT
v_call: TRBV5-1; d_call: NA; clone_size: NA; j_call: TRBJ1-1; cdr3_aa: CASSFLGGATEAFF; cdr3_nt: TGCGCCAGCAGCTTCCTCGGGGGGGCGACAGAAGCTTTCTTT
v_call: TRBV18; d_call: TRBD1; clone_size: NA; j_call: TRBJ2-6; cdr3_aa: CASSPLGTGASGANVLTF; cdr3_nt: TGTGCCAGCTCACCCTTGGGGACAGGGGCCTCTGGGGCCAACGTCCTGACTTTC
v_call: TRBV10-2; d_call: NA; clone_size: NA; j_call: TRBJ1-4; cdr3_aa: CASSEPGGATNEKLFF; cdr3_nt: TGCGCCAGCAGTGAGCCGGGGGGTGCAACTAATGAAAAACTGTTTTTT
v_call: TRBV7-2; d_call: NA; clone_size: few; j_call: TRBJ1-2; cdr3_aa: CASSSQLNYGYTF; cdr3_nt: TGTGCCAGCAGCTCCCAACTGAACTATGGCTACACCTTC
v_call: TRBV28; d_call: NA; clone_size: NA; j_call: TRBJ2-7; cdr3_aa: CASSFPAGQSSYEQYF; cdr3_nt: TGTGCCAGCAGTTTCCCGGCGGGCCAAAGCTCCTACGAGCAGTACTTC
v_call: TRBV4-2; d_call: TRBD1; clone_size: many; j_call: TRBJ2-7; cdr3_aa: CASSHNRGGYEQYF; cdr3_nt: TGTGCCAGCAGCCATAACAGGGGCGGCTACGAGCAGTACTTC
v_call: TRBV24-1; d_call: TRBD1; clone_size: NA; j_call: TRBJ1-2; cdr3_aa: CATSDRTDRASSYGYTF; cdr3_nt: TGTGCCACCAGTGATCGGACTGACAGGGCGAGCAGCTATGGCTACACCTTC
v_call: TRBV7-9; d_call: NA; clone_size: once; j_call: TRBJ2-1; cdr3_aa: CASSFPDTGGNEQFF; cdr3_nt: TGTGCCAGCAGCTTCCCTGACACCGGTGGAAATGAGCAGTTCTTC
v_call: TRBV5-5; d_call: TRBD1; clone_size: NA; j_call: TRBJ1-2; cdr3_aa: CASSLGGQGFNYGYTF; cdr3_nt: TGTGCCAGCAGCTTGGGGGGACAGGGATTCAACTATGGCTACACCTTC
v_call: TRBV27; d_call: TRBD2; clone_size: once; j_call: TRBJ2-7; cdr3_aa: CASSLTSGIEQYF; cdr3_nt: TGTGCCAGCAGTTTGACTAGCGGGATAGAGCAGTACTTC
v_call: TRBV2; d_call: NA; clone_size: NA; j_call: TRBJ2-3; cdr3_aa: CASRGDTQYF; cdr3_nt: TGTGCCAGCCGGGGGGATACGCAGTATTTT
v_call: TRBV6-6; d_call: TRBD1; clone_size: NA; j_call: TRBJ2-7; cdr3_aa: CASSYYRDRGTYEQYF; cdr3_nt: TGTGCCAGCAGCTATTACAGGGACAGGGGAACGTACGAGCAGTACTTC
v_call: TRBV5-1; d_call: NA; clone_size: NA; j_call: TRBJ1-4; cdr3_aa: CASSITGQTNEKLFF; cdr3_nt: TGCGCCAGCAGCATAACCGGACAGACTAATGAAAAACTGTTTTTT
v_call: TRBV11-3; d_call: TRBD2; clone_size: NA; j_call: TRBJ2-2; cdr3_aa: CASSLGMAGGPSGGELFF; cdr3_nt: TGTGCCAGCAGCTTAGGAATGGCGGGGGGACCCTCCGGCGGGGAGCTGTTTTTT
v_call: TRBV18; d_call: TRBD1; clone_size: NA; j_call: TRBJ2-5; cdr3_aa: CASSQIRTGQETQYF; cdr3_nt: TGTGCCAGCTCACAGATCCGGACAGGGCAGGAGACCCAGTACTTC
v_call: TRBV27; d_call: TRBD1; clone_size: NA; j_call: TRBJ1-2; cdr3_aa: CASSSSGTGGNYGYTF; cdr3_nt: TGTGCCAGCAGTTCCTCCGGGACAGGGGGTAACTATGGCTACACCTTC
v_call: TRBV5-1; d_call: NA; clone_size: NA; j_call: TRBJ2-7; cdr3_aa: CASSLQGFGYEQYF; cdr3_nt: TGCGCCAGCAGCCTCCAGGGATTCGGCTACGAGCAGTACTTC
v_call: TRBV6-1; d_call: TRBD1; clone_size: NA; j_call: TRBJ1-2; cdr3_aa: CASSERTGDYYGYTF; cdr3_nt: TGTGCCAGCAGTGAACGGACAGGGGACTACTATGGCTACACCTTC
v_call: TRBV30; d_call: NA; clone_size: NA; j_call: TRBJ1-1; cdr3_aa: CACDRESTEAFF; cdr3_nt: TGTGCCTGCGACAGAGAAAGCACTGAAGCTTTCTTT
v_call: TRBV3-1/TRBV3-2; d_call: NA; clone_size: NA; j_call: TRBJ2-7; cdr3_aa: CASSQDWGDRIYEQYF; cdr3_nt: TGTGCCAGCAGCCAAGATTGGGGGGACCGGATCTACGAGCAGTACTTC
v_call: TRBV30; d_call: NA; clone_size: NA; j_call: TRBJ2-7; cdr3_aa: CAWSPTGGLSYEQYF; cdr3_nt: TGTGCCTGGAGTCCGACAGGTGGCCTTTCCTACGAGCAGTACTTC
v_call: TRBV21-1; d_call: NA; clone_size: NA; j_call: TRBJ2-6; cdr3_aa: CASSKRGLAGGSAGANVLTF; cdr3_nt: TGTGCCAGCAGCAAAAGGGGTCTAGCGGGAGGCTCTGCTGGGGCCAACGTCCTGACTTTC
v_call: TRBV5-4; d_call: NA; clone_size: NA; j_call: TRBJ1-1; cdr3_aa: CASSGKGLNTEAFF; cdr3_nt: TGTGCCAGCAGCGGGAAGGGGCTGAACACTGAAGCTTTCTTT
v_call: TRBV30; d_call: NA; clone_size: NA; j_call: TRBJ1-2; cdr3_aa: CAWSVTSYGYTF; cdr3_nt: TGTGCCTGGAGTGTGACTTCCTATGGCTACACCTTC
v_call: TRBV5-1; d_call: TRBD2; clone_size: NA; j_call: TRBJ2-3; cdr3_aa: CASSLTASGRLADTQYF; cdr3_nt: TGCGCCAGCAGCTTGACCGCTAGCGGGAGGTTAGCAGATACGCAGTATTTT
v_call: TRBV28; d_call: TRBD1; clone_size: NA; j_call: TRBJ1-3; cdr3_aa: CASSFPKDRVEADTIYF; cdr3_nt: TGTGCCAGCAGTTTCCCGAAGGACAGGGTCGAAGCGGACACCATATATTTT
v_call: TRBV6-4; d_call: TRBD2; clone_size: NA; j_call: TRBJ2-6; cdr3_aa: CASSDIGRASGANVLTF; cdr3_nt: TGTGCCAGCAGTGACATAGGGAGGGCCTCTGGGGCCAACGTCCTGACTTTC
v_call: TRBV12-3/TRBV12-4; d_call: TRBD1; clone_size: NA; j_call: TRBJ2-4; cdr3_aa: CASSSRGIQYF; cdr3_nt: TGTGCCAGCAGTTCCAGGGGGATACAGTACTTC
v_call: TRBV6-5; d_call: NA; clone_size: NA; j_call: TRBJ2-1; cdr3_aa: CASSYSSGYNEQFF; cdr3_nt: TGTGCCAGCAGTTACTCGTCAGGGTACAATGAGCAGTTCTTC
v_call: TRBV28; d_call: TRBD1; clone_size: once; j_call: TRBJ2-6; cdr3_aa: CASSSLGQGHSGANVLTF; cdr3_nt: TGTGCCAGCAGTTCCCTAGGACAGGGCCACTCTGGGGCCAACGTCCTGACTTTC